The TCR beta chain described here comes from a study of T-cell memory formation after mild COVID-19. Whole-study results and caveats: Contracting clones from day 15 to 85 had balanced CD4/CD8; later expanders favoured CD4+.

The CDR3 covers 12 residues. In germline, CDR1 is SGHDN, CDR2 FVKESK. V gave up 1 base and J gave up 8 bases, with 6 bases separating them. A remark on this clonotype: Its antigen is not known.

TCRdb re-called the 5' RACE reads with MiXCR, one entry per CDR3 protein. The sample includes approximately 150,000 distinct CDR3 sequences, around 13% of them seen just once. The origin of this receptor is an adult woman who had mild COVID-19 (a few samples of this study predate the infection). Cell type and time point are not known. Sequenced: PBMCs or a T cell subset sorted from them (not recorded which). The genes are TRBV14 and TRBJ2-1; unclear D gene. In DNA form, the CDR3 reads TGTGCCAGCAGCCAAGTTGGGGATGAGCAGTTCTTC. Translated: CASSQVGDEQFF.